The sequence of this T cell receptor beta chain was determined in a study of Graves' ophthalmopathy and Graves' hyperthyroidism. Amplifying from RNA transcripts, the study obtained TCR beta CDR3 regions. HTBI primers were employed in first-round RT-PCR, then a second-round multiplex PCR followed. TCRdb fed the multiplex PCR reads into MiXCR, producing one record per CDR3 protein. Among 300,000 to 350,000 distinct CDR3 sequences listed, 17% were seen once. This clonotype was recorded only once. Its antigen is not identified. Whole-study results and caveats: Cross-validated, the 13-signature model showed 87.88%/81.08% sensitivity/specificity, and 80%/75% in the test set.

Clinicians diagnosed using symptoms, serum thyroxine, TRAb, thyroid ultrasound and orbital computed tomography. Isolation of PBMCs was performed using 9 to 10 ml of fresh peripheral blood. Specimen: peripheral blood. This clonotype was obtained from an adult man with Graves' ophthalmopathy.

This chain's CDR3 is CSVEDRDYEQYF. CDR3 in DNA: TGCAGCGTTGAGGACAGGGACTACGAGCAGTACTTC. This chain uses TRBV29-1 with TRBJ2-7; 8 bases map to TRBD1. This CDR3 spans 12 amino acids. Germline V gene lookup returns CDR1 SQVTM and CDR2 ANQGSEA. The V gene end was trimmed by 3 bases and the J gene end by 3 bases; junction bases not matched to a gene: 1.